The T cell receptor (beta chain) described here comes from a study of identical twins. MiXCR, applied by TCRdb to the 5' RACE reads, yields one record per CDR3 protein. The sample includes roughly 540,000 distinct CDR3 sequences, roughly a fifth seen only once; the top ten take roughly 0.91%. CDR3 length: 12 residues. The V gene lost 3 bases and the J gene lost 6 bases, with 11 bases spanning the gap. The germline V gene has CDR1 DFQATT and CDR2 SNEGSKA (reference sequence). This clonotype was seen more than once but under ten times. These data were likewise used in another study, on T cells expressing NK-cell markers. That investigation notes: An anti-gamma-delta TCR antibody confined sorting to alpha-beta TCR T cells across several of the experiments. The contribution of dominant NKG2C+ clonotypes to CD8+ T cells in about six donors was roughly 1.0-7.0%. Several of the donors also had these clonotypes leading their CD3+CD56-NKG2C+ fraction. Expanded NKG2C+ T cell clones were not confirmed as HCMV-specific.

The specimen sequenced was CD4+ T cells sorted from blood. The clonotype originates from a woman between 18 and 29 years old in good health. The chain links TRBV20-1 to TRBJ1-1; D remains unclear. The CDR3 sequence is CSASPGGAEAFF. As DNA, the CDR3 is TGCAGTGCTAGTCCAGGCGGGGCTGAAGCTTTCTTT.